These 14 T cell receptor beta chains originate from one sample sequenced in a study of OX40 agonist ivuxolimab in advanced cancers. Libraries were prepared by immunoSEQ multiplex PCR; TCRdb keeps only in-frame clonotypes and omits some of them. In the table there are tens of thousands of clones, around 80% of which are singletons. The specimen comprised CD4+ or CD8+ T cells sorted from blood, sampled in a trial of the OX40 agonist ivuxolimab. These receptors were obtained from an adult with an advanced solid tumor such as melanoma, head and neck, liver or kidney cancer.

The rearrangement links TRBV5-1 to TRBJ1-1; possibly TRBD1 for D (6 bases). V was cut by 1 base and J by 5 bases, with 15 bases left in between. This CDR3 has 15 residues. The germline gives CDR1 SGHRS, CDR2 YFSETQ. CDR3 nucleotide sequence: TGCGCCAGCAGCTTGACGCAGGGGTTGGAAACTGAAGCTTTCTTT. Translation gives CASSLTQGLETEAFF.

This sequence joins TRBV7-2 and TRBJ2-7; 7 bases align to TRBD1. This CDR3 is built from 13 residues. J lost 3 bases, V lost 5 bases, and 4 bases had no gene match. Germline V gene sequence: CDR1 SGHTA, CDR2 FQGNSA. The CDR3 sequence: CASSQTGVYEQYF. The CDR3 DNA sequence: TGTGCCAGCAGCCAAACAGGGGTCTACGAGCAGTACTTC.

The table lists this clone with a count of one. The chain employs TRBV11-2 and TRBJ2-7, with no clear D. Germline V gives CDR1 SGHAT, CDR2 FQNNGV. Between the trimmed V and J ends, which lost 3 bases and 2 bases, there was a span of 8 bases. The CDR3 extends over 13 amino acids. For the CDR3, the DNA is TGTGCCAGCAGCTTGGTTAACACCTACGAGCAGTACTTC. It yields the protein CASSLVNTYEQYF. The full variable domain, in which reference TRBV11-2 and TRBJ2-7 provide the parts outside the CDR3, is EAGVAQSPRYKIIEKRQSVAFWCNPISGHATLYWYQQILGQGPKLLIQFQNNGVVDDSQLPKDRFSAERLKGVDSTLKIQPAKLEDSAVYLCASSLVNTYEQYFGPGTRLTVT.

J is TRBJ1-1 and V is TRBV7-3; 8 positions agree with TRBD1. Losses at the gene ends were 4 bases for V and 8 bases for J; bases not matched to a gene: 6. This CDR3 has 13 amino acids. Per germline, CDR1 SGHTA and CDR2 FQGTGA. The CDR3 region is CASSSPDRGEAFF. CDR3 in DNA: TGTGCCAGCAGCTCTCCAGACAGGGGAGAAGCTTTCTTT.

CDR3 in amino acids: CASSPQHLGAYEQYV. CDR3 bases: TGTGCCAGTAGCCCCCAGCACTTAGGTGCCTACGAGCAGTACGTC. J is TRBJ2-7 and V is TRBV19; D gene uncertain. Trimming cost V 6 bases and J 2 bases, with 17 bases left between them. Germline V gene sequence: CDR1 LNHDA, CDR2 SQIVND (reference sequence). The CDR3 sequence is 15 residues long.

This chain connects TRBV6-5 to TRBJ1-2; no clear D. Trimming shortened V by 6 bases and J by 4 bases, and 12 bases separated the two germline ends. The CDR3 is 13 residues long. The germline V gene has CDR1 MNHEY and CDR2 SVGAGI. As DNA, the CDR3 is TGTGCCAGCAGCCCCCAAGGCCTCTATGGCTACACCTTC. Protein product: CASSPQGLYGYTF.

CDR3 DNA: TGTGCCAGCAGCGCCGACGGCACAGATACGCAGTATTTT. Amino acids: CASSADGTDTQYF. The V and J genes are TRBV9 and TRBJ2-3; no firm D call. This CDR3 region has 13 residues. Germline lookup yields CDR1 SGDLS and CDR2 YYNGEE. The ends were cut back, 3 bases at V and 1 base at J, with 6 bases in the middle. Drawing the rest from reference TRBV9 and TRBJ2-3, the complete variable domain is DSGVTQTPKHLITATGQRVTLRCSPRSGDLSVYWYQQSLDQGLQFLIQYYNGEERAKGNILERFSAQQFPDLHSELNLSSLELGDSALYFCASSADGTDTQYFGPGTRLTVL.

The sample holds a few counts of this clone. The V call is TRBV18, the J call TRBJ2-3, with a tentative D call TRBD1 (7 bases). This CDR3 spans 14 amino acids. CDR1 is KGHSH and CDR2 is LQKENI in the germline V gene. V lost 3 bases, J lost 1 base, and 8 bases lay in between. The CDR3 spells CASSPRGGTDTQYF. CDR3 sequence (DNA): TGTGCCAGCTCACCCAGGGGGGGCACAGATACGCAGTATTTT.

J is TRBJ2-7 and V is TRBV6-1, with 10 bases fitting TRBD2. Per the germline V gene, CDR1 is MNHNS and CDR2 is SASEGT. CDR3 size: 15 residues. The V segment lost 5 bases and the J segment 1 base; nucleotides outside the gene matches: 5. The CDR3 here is CASSWSGRDSYEQYV. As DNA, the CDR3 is TGTGCCAGCAGTTGGAGCGGGAGGGATTCCTACGAGCAGTACGTC.

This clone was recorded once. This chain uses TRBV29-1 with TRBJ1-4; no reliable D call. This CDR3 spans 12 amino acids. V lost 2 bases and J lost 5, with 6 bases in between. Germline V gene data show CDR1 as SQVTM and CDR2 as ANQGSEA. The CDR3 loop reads CSVESENEKLFF. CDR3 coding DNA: TGCAGCGTTGAATCAGAGAATGAAAAACTGTTTTTT. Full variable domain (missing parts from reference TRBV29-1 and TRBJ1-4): SAVISQKPSRDICQRGTSLTIQCQVDSQVTMMFWYRQQPGQSLTLIATANQGSEATYESGFVIDKFPISRPNLTFSTLTVSNMSPEDSSIYLCSVESENEKLFFGSGTQLSVL.

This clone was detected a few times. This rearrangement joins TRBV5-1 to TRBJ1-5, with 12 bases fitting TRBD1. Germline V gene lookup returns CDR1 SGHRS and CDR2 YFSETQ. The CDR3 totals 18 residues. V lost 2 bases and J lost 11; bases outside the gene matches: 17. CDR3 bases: TGCGCCAGCAGCTTTTGGGACCTTGGGACAGGGGGCGAGAGGTCCCAGCATTTT. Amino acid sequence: CASSFWDLGTGGERSQHF.

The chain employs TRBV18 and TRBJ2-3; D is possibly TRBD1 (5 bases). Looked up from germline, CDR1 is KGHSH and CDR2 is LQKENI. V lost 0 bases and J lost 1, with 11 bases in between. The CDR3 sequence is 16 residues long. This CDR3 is CASSPPSTGRTDTQYF. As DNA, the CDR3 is TGTGCCAGCTCACCACCGAGCACAGGCCGCACAGATACGCAGTATTTT.

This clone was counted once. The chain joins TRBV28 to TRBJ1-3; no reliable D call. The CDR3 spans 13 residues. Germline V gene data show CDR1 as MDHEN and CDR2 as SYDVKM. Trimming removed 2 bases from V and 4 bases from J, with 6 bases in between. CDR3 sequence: CASSLREGNTIYF. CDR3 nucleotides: TGTGCCAGCAGTTTACGCGAGGGAAACACCATATATTTT.

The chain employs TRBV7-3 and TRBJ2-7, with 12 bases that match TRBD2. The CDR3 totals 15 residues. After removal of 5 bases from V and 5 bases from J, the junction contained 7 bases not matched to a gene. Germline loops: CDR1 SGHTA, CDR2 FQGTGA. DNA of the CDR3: TGTGCCAGCAGCCGCGGACTAGCGGGAAGGAACGAGCAGTACTTC. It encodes CASSRGLAGRNEQYF.